This section outlines one T cell receptor (beta chain) sequence together with its context. Sequencing used immunoSEQ multiplex PCR; TCRdb keeps in-frame clones, though not all of them. The profile shows 70,000 or so clones, roughly nine tenths of them singletons. The CDR3 has 13 residues. Germline CDR1 is GTSNPN and CDR2 is SVGIG (reference sequence). With 5 bases removed from V and 1 base from J, the gap between germline ends came to 12 bases. The sample comes from a study of OX40 agonist ivuxolimab in advanced cancers. This specimen was CD4+ or CD8+ T cells sorted from blood, taken in a trial of the OX40 agonist ivuxolimab. The chain uses TRBV30 and TRBJ2-7; tentative D call: TRBD1 (6 bases). The receptor was isolated from an adult with an advanced solid tumor such as melanoma, head and neck, liver or kidney cancer. The chain's CDR3 is CAWRTAESYEQYF. The CDR3 nucleotides are TGTGCCTGGCGGACAGCTGAGTCCTACGAGCAGTACTTC.